These 31 T cell receptor beta chains were sequenced from one sample in a study of blood T cell repertoires in COVID-19. Clones were sequenced by immunoSEQ multiplex PCR, and TCRdb holds only the in-frame ones, with some missing. This table has roughly 160,000 clones, 86% appearing once. The sequencing sample was made of peripheral blood. The receptors were gathered from a man younger than 35 with acute or convalescent COVID-19.

Comments on this clone: At one end the junction does not follow the germline gene, possibly because of a read error. V gene TRBV6-4 combines with J gene TRBJ2-1; 11 bases fit TRBD2. The CDR3 sequence is 17 residues long. Looked up from germline, CDR1 is MRHNA and CDR2 is SNTAGT. In DNA, the CDR3 is TGTGCCAGCAGTCACTCGACTAGCGGGGACCCCTACAATGAGCAGTTCTTC. Its translation: CASSHSTSGDPYNEQFF.

Only a few counts were recorded for this clone. The chain is built from TRBV3-1 (or the pseudogene TRBV3-2) and TRBJ1-2, with D possibly matching TRBD1 (6 bases). Germline V gene sequence: CDR1 LGHDT, CDR2 YNNKEL (reference sequence). This CDR3 comprises 12 residues. The ends were cut back, 2 bases at V and 8 bases at J, with 9 bases in the middle. The CDR3 coding sequence is TGTGCCAGCAGCCAAAGTCAGGGGGGCTACACCTTC. Amino acids: CASSQSQGGYTF.

The V and J genes are TRBV6-2 or TRBV6-3 and TRBJ2-5, with 7 bases lining up with TRBD1. J gave up 0 bases and V 5 bases, and 6 bases lay outside the gene matches. Germline V gene data show CDR1 as MNHEY and CDR2 as SVGEGT. The CDR3 totals 15 residues. The CDR3 region has the DNA TGTGCCAGCAGTAAGCAGGGGGTTGACCAAGAGACCCAGTACTTC. Translating gives CASSKQGVDQETQYF.

The chain is built from TRBV7-8 and TRBJ2-7, with D uncertain. This CDR3 spans 14 amino acids. V dropped 1 base and J dropped 0 bases, with 7 bases sitting between them. CDR1 and CDR2 from the germline V gene are SGHVS and FQNEAQ. The CDR3 DNA reads TGTGCCAGCAGCTTAGGCAGGAACTCCTACGAGCAGTACGTC. Protein sequence: CASSLGRNSYEQYV.

This chain joins TRBV6-1 and TRBJ2-7; TRBD2 matches at 7 bases. CDR1 MNHNS and CDR2 SASEGT come from the germline V gene. CDR3 size: 15 residues. Trimming took 2 bases from V and 0 from J; bases not matched to a gene: 4. The CDR3: CASSETGGGSYEQYV. The CDR3 nucleotides are TGTGCCAGCAGTGAAACCGGCGGGGGCTCCTACGAGCAGTACGTC.

The chain employs TRBV19 and TRBJ1-1; 9 bases are a match to TRBD1. V shed 6 bases, J shed 4 bases, and the junction held 6 bases outside the gene matches. Germline V lookup: CDR1 LNHDA, CDR2 SQIVND (reference sequence). The CDR3 spans 14 residues. CDR3 protein: CASRATGGTTEAFF. CDR3 nucleotide sequence: TGTGCCAGTAGGGCGACAGGGGGGACCACTGAAGCTTTCTTT.

The V gene is TRBV30, the J gene TRBJ1-2; D perhaps matches TRBD1 (5 bases). Between the trimmed V and J ends, which lost 0 bases and 4 bases, there was a span of 12 bases. The CDR3 covers 14 residues. Germline V CDR1 and CDR2: GTSNPN, SVGIG (reference sequence). CDR3 coding DNA: TGTGCCTGGAGTGTAGGGGAGGGCGCCTATGGCTACACCTTC. This encodes CAWSVGEGAYGYTF.

This chain links TRBV2 with TRBJ2-7; 8 bases are shared with TRBD2. Trimming cost V 10 bases and J 4 bases; bases outside gene matches: 9. CDR1 is SNHLY, CDR2 FYNNEI, per germline. There are 13 residues in the CDR3. As DNA, the CDR3 is TGTGCCACGACAAGCGGGGGCCCGTACGAGCAGTACGTC. As protein: CATTSGGPYEQYV.

A few counts support this clone. This chain links TRBV4-2 with TRBJ1-1; D may be TRBD1 (5 bases). CDR3 size: 16 residues. Germline V gives CDR1 LGHNA, CDR2 YNFKEQ. The V end was cut by 4 bases, the J end by 1 base, with 16 bases between. The CDR3 DNA is TGTGCCAGCAGCCTCAAACGGGCGCAGGGGAACACTGAAGCTTTCTTT. Translated, it gives CASSLKRAQGNTEAFF.

With respect to this clone: Other DNA variants within this sample encode the same CDR3. The rearrangement links TRBV27 to TRBJ1-1, with D possibly matching TRBD1 (5 bases). The CDR3 spans 15 residues. CDR1 and CDR2 (germline): MNHEY, SMNVEV (reference sequence). The ends were cut back, 0 bases at V and 2 bases at J, with 10 bases in the middle. The CDR3 loop is CASSLSRGGNTEAFF. DNA for the CDR3: TGTGCCAGCAGTTTATCGCGGGGGGGAAACACTGAAGCTTTCTTT.

The rearrangement uses TRBV6-5 and TRBJ2-2; D perhaps matches TRBD2 (5 bases). This CDR3 has 13 residues. Germline V gene data show CDR1 as MNHEY and CDR2 as SVGAGI. Trimming left V 8 bases short and J 2 bases short, with 9 bases between. CDR3 loop: CASLGLNTGELFF. The DNA of the CDR3 is TGTGCCAGCCTTGGACTTAACACCGGGGAGCTGTTTTTT.

This chain connects TRBV14 to TRBJ1-1; 8 bases fit TRBD1. The germline CDR1 and CDR2 sequences are SGHDN and FVKESK. The CDR3 covers 15 residues. With 2 bases clipped from V and 5 bases from J, the junction kept 7 bases outside the gene matches. CDR3 residues: CASSQPQGEGTEAFF. The CDR3 DNA reads as TGTGCCAGCAGCCAACCACAGGGGGAGGGAACTGAAGCTTTCTTT. Based on the CDR3 plus reference TRBV14 and TRBJ1-1, the full variable domain is EAGVTQFPSHSVIEKGQTVTLRCDPISGHDNLYWYRRVMGKEIKFLLHFVKESKQDESGMPNNRFLAERTGGTYSTLKVQPAELEDSGVYFCASSQPQGEGTEAFFGQGTRLTVV.

The V gene is TRBV12-3 or TRBV12-4, the J gene TRBJ2-1, with 7 bases lining up with TRBD2. Unmatched junction bases numbered 4, after V lost 5 bases and J lost 9 bases. This CDR3 contains 12 residues. Here the CDR3 reads CASSRLAGEQFF. The DNA of the CDR3 is TGTGCCAGCAGTCGATTAGCGGGTGAGCAGTTCTTC.

The chain has TRBV15 and TRBJ1-6; D gene ambiguous. The length of the CDR3 is 15 residues. Germline V lookup: CDR1 LNHNV, CDR2 YYDKDF (reference sequence). V shed 3 bases and J shed 1 base, with 7 bases lying between them. The chain's CDR3 is CATSRGRSYNSPLHF. In DNA form, the CDR3 reads TGTGCCACCAGCAGGGGGAGGTCCTATAATTCACCCCTCCACTTT. Based on the CDR3 plus reference TRBV15 and TRBJ1-6, the full variable domain is DAMVIQNPRYQVTQFGKPVTLSCSQTLNHNVMYWYQQKSSQAPKLLFHYYDKDFNNEADTPDNFQSRRPNTSFCFLDIRSPGLGDTAMYLCATSRGRSYNSPLHFGNGTRLTVT.

The rearrangement joins TRBV30 to TRBJ1-4; no reliable D call. Trimming left V 0 bases short and J 7 bases short, with 12 bases between. The CDR3 covers 14 residues. CDR1 and CDR2 from the germline V gene are GTSNPN and SVGIG (reference sequence). The CDR3 DNA reads as TGTGCCTGGAGTGTACGGGGTTTTGCTGAAAAACTGTTTTTT. Translated: CAWSVRGFAEKLFF.

This clone came up many times. The chain is built from TRBV25-1 and TRBJ1-3; a possible D gene is TRBD1 (5 bases). The CDR3 length is 14 residues. The germline V gene encodes CDR1 MGHDK and CDR2 SYGVNS. V dropped 8 bases and J dropped 2 bases, with 13 bases sitting between them. DNA for the CDR3: TGTGCCAGCGGGGCGGGGGACGCTGGAAACACCATATATTTT. Protein sequence: CASGAGDAGNTIYF.

This clone has a single count. This chain uses TRBV19 with TRBJ2-5; the D gene is possibly TRBD2 (6 bases). The V gene's germline CDR1 is LNHDA and CDR2 SQIVND (reference sequence). This CDR3 region has 15 residues. V lost 6 bases to trimming and J lost 1 base, with 15 bases between them. DNA of the CDR3: TGTGCCAGTAGCCCCTTGGGGGGACCCCAAGAGACCCAGTACTTC. Translated: CASSPLGGPQETQYF.

The J gene is TRBJ2-3, the V gene TRBV3-1 (or the pseudogene TRBV3-2); D remains ambiguous. The V and J ends lost 4 bases and 10 bases respectively, with 9 bases between them. In germline, CDR1 is LGHDT, CDR2 YNNKEL (reference sequence). The CDR3 totals 11 residues. CDR3 coding DNA: TGTGCCAGCAGCCTTAGTCATGCGCAGTATTTT. Translation gives CASSLSHAQYF.

The chain joins TRBV28 to TRBJ1-2; D perhaps matches TRBD1 (6 bases). V lost 6 bases to trimming and J lost 0 bases, with 17 bases between them. The CDR3 is 16 residues long. The germline V gene has CDR1 MDHEN and CDR2 SYDVKM. The CDR3, as DNA: TGTGCCAGCAGGATGAGGGGGGGCGAAGCTAACTATGGCTACACCTTC. Translation: CASRMRGGEANYGYTF.

This clone occurred once. The rearrangement joins TRBV30 to TRBJ2-3; TRBD1 might be the D (6 bases). V dropped 2 bases and J dropped 2 bases, with 17 bases sitting between them. Germline V gene lookup returns CDR1 GTSNPN and CDR2 SVGIG (reference sequence). This CDR3 region has 16 residues. The CDR3 DNA sequence: TGTGCCTGGAGTCCCGAGGGACAAGCGAACACAGATACGCAGTATTTT. It specifies CAWSPEGQANTDTQYF.

This rearrangement joins TRBV6-2 or TRBV6-3 to TRBJ1-1, with D uncertain. CDR3 length: 13 residues. CDR1 MNHEY and CDR2 SVGEGT come from the germline V gene. Trimming left V 2 bases short and J 5 bases short, with 9 bases between. CDR3 sequence: CASSYDFRTEAFF. For the CDR3, the DNA is TGTGCCAGCAGTTACGACTTTCGTACTGAAGCTTTCTTT.

The chain employs TRBV18 and TRBJ2-1; D is unresolved. The germline CDR1 and CDR2 sequences are KGHSH and LQKENI. The CDR3 covers 17 residues. Trimming removed 1 base at V and 0 bases at J, with 13 bases between. The CDR3 spells CASSPLVPLSSYNEQFF. The CDR3, as DNA: TGTGCCAGCTCACCACTTGTGCCGCTAAGCTCCTACAATGAGCAGTTCTTC.

The chain uses TRBV6-1 and TRBJ2-3; a weak D match, TRBD2 (6 bases). Germline V gene data show CDR1 as MNHNS and CDR2 as SASEGT. The CDR3 consists of 16 residues. Trimming left V 1 base short and J 2 bases short, with 13 bases between. Written as DNA, the CDR3 is TGTGCCAGCAGTGAAGGTCCGGGGGTTATCACAGATACGCAGTATTTT. Its translation is CASSEGPGVITDTQYF.

The chain recombines TRBV4-2 with TRBJ1-6, with a possible D match to TRBD1 (5 bases). The germline V gene encodes CDR1 LGHNA and CDR2 YNFKEQ. V was trimmed by 3 bases and J by 5 bases, leaving 14 bases between them. The CDR3 runs to 16 residues. CDR3 coding DNA: TGTGCCAGCAGCCAGAGTACAGGAGGGAATAATTCACCCCTCCACTTT. It encodes CASSQSTGGNNSPLHF.

The rearrangement uses TRBV4-1 and TRBJ2-2; TRBD2 matches at 11 bases. The germline V gene encodes CDR1 MGHRA and CDR2 YSYEKL. This CDR3 comprises 15 residues. With V trimmed by 4 bases and J by 4 bases, 2 bases remained unmatched. The CDR3 here is CASSPGLAATGELFF. The CDR3 DNA reads TGCGCCAGCAGCCCGGGACTAGCGGCCACCGGGGAGCTGTTTTTT.

This chain joins TRBV5-6 and TRBJ1-2; 8 nucleotides agree with TRBD1. The length of the CDR3 is 13 residues. V shed 4 bases and J 7 bases; nucleotides not matched to a gene: 6. Per the germline V gene, CDR1 is SGHDT and CDR2 is YYEEEE. This CDR3 is CASSADRVGGYTF. The CDR3 region has the DNA TGTGCCAGCAGCGCGGACAGGGTAGGTGGCTACACCTTC.

The chain joins TRBV7-2 to TRBJ1-5, with TRBD1 matching over 8 bases. Trimming took 5 bases from V and 4 from J; bases not matched to a gene: 7. The CDR3 totals 15 residues. Germline CDR1 is SGHTA and CDR2 is FQGNSA. The CDR3 DNA reads TGTGCCAGCAGCGAGGGACAGGCTTATAATCAGCCCCAGCATTTT. It specifies CASSEGQAYNQPQHF.

The chain joins TRBV7-2 to TRBJ1-2; 9 nucleotides match TRBD1. V lost 5 bases, J lost 8 bases, and 6 bases stayed unmatched. The germline gives CDR1 SGHTA, CDR2 FQGNSA. This CDR3 spans 13 amino acids. The CDR3 DNA reads TGTGCCAGCAGCCCCAGGACAGGGGACGGCTACACCTTC. This gives the protein CASSPRTGDGYTF.

The chain combines TRBV19 with TRBJ1-2, with 9 bases that match TRBD1. CDR1 and CDR2 from the germline V gene are LNHDA and SQIVND (reference sequence). The V and J ends lost 3 bases and 4 bases, in that order; junction bases with no gene match: 6. The CDR3 is 15 residues long. CDR3 in amino acids: CASSIPRTGVYGYTF. CDR3 in DNA: TGTGCCAGTAGTATCCCTCGGACAGGGGTCTATGGCTACACCTTC.

J is TRBJ1-1 and V is TRBV6-6; D remains ambiguous. Germline CDR1 reads MNHNY; CDR2 reads SVGAGI (reference sequence). The length of the CDR3 is 15 residues. Trimming shortened V by 0 bases and J by 2 bases, and 10 bases separated the two germline ends. DNA of the CDR3: TGTGCCAGCAGTTACTCGAGACACATCAACACTGAAGCTTTCTTT. Its translation is CASSYSRHINTEAFF.

Regarding this clone: At one end, the junction sequence differs from germline, possibly due to a read error. The chain joins TRBV10-1 to TRBJ1-1; 8 positions match TRBD1. Germline V gene data show CDR1 as WNHNN and CDR2 as SYGVQD (reference sequence). This CDR3 contains 14 residues. The CDR3 DNA follows: TGCGCCAGCAGTGACCGACAGGGGCTGAAGCTTTCTTCCTTT. Translated, it gives CASSDRQGLKLSSF.